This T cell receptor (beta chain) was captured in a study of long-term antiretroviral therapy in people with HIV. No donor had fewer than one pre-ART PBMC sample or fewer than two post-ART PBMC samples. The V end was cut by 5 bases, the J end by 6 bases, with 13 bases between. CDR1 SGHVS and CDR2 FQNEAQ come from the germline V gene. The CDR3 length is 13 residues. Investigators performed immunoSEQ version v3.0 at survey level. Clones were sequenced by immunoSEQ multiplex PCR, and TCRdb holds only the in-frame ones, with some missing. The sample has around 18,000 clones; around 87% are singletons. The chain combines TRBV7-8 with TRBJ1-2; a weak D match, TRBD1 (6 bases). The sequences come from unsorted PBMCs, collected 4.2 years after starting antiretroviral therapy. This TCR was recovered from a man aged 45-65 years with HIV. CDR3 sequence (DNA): TGTGCCAGCAGCCCCAGGGGCCGGAATGGCTACACCTTC. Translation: CASSPRGRNGYTF.